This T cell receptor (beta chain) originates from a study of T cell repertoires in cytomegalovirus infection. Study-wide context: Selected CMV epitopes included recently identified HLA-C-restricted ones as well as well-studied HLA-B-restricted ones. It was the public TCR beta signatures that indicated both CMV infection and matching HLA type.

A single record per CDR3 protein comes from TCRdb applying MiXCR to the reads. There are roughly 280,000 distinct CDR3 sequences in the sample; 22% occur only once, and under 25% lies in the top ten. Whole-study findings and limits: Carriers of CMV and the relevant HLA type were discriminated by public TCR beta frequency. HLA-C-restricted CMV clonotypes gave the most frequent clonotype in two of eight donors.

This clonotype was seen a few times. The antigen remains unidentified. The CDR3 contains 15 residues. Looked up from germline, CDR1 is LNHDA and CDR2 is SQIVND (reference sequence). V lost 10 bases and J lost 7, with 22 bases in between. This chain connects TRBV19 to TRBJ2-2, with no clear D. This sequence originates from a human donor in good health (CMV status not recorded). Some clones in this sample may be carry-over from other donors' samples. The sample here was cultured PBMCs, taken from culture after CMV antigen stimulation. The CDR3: CATALGTRSGGELFF. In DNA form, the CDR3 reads TGTGCCACAGCCTTGGGTACCCGTTCTGGCGGGGAGCTGTTTTTT.